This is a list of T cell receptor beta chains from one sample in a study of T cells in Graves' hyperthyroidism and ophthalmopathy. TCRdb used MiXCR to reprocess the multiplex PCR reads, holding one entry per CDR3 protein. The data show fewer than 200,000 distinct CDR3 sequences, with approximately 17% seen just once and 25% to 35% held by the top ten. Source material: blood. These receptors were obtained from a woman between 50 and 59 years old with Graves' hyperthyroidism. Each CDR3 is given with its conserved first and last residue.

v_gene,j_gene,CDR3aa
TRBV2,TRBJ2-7,CASSPGLAAQYF
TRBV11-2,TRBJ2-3,CASSVTGTGTTDTQYF
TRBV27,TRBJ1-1,CASSSQGVGRTEAFF
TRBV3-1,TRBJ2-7,CASSQASGGRLYEQYF
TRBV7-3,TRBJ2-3,CASSLGTGGPYTQYF
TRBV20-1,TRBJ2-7,CSARKVGEQYF
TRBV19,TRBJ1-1,CASSTLNPNTEAFF
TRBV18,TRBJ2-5,CASSPTLGETQYF
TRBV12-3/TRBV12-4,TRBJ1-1,CASSFEGINTEAFF
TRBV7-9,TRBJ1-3,CASSLPSSGNTIYF
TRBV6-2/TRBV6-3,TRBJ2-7,CASSSTSGLYEQYF
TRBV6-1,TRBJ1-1,CASSEAGGRYANTEAFF
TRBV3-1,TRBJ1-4,CASSHSPGTTSTNEKLFF
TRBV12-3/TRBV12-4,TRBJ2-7,CASSLHGVSYEQYF
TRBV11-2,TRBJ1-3,CASSLQSAGNTIYF
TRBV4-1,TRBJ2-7,CASSRPGGDQYF
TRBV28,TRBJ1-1,CASRIRQGRALGGKVNTEAFF